This passage covers 26 T cell receptor beta chains from one sample sequenced in a study of CD8 T cells in ankylosing spondylitis. MiXCR, run by TCRdb on the 5' RACE reads, gives a single entry per CDR3 protein. The table has some 340,000 distinct CDR3 sequences, roughly 14% seen once; the top ten hold about 1%. Source material: blood, either unsorted or a sorted T cell fraction (not recorded which). These receptors were taken from a male donor with ankylosing spondylitis or in good health (not recorded which).

This chain connects TRBV2 to TRBJ2-5; a weak D match, TRBD2 (5 bases). Deletions cut 8 bases from V and 0 bases from J, with 13 bases between. Germline loops: CDR1 SNHLY, CDR2 FYNNEI. The CDR3 extends over 14 amino acids. CDR3 nucleotide sequence: TGTGCCAGCGGAAAGCGGAATTACCAAGAGACCCAGTACTTC. It encodes CASGKRNYQETQYF.

This clonotype has a handful of counts. The chain combines TRBV5-1 with TRBJ2-1; 9 nucleotides line up with TRBD1. Germline CDR1 reads SGHRS; CDR2 reads YFSETQ. The CDR3 covers 17 residues. The junction had 13 bases not matched to a gene; V was cut back by 3 bases and J by 6 bases. The CDR3, as DNA: TGCGCCAGCAGCTACGTCCCCCGGGACAGGGTGGGCAATGAGCAGTTCTTC. Translation: CASSYVPRDRVGNEQFF.

This clonotype showed up just a few times. The chain carries TRBV25-1 and TRBJ2-5; weak D call: TRBD1 (5 bases). The germline gives CDR1 MGHDK, CDR2 SYGVNS. The CDR3 contains 14 residues. V was trimmed by 3 bases and J by 5 bases, leaving 13 bases between them. The CDR3 DNA follows: TGTGCCAGCAGTGAGTCAGGGATTAGGGAGACCCAGTACTTC. Its translation is CASSESGIRETQYF.

Notes on this clonotype: A single base separates this from a much larger clone, so it may be a read error. The rearrangement links TRBV5-6 to TRBJ2-1; TRBD2 matches 7 bases. CDR1 SGHDT and CDR2 YYEEEE come from the germline V gene. V trimming: 3 bases; J trimming: 2 bases; junction bases outside the gene matches: 2. The CDR3 has 14 residues. CDR3 amino acids: CASSWGGAYNEQFF. The CDR3 DNA reads as TGTGCCAGCAGCTGGGGGGGGGCCTACAATGAGCAGTTCTTC. The full variable domain, with the rest looked up from reference TRBV5-6 and TRBJ2-1, is DAGVTQSPTHLIKTRGQQVTLRCSPKSGHDTVSWYQQALGQGPQFIFQYYEEEERQRGNFPDRFSGHQFPNYSSELNVNALLLGDSALYLCASSWGGAYNEQFFGPGTRLTVL.

This clonotype occurred many times. The rearrangement joins TRBV5-1 to TRBJ2-5; 9 bases align to TRBD1. The CDR3 has 14 residues. J lost 4 bases, V lost 4 bases, and 5 bases had no gene match. The V gene's germline CDR1 is SGHRS and CDR2 YFSETQ. The CDR3 sequence is CASSQRQGVETQYF. CDR3 nucleotides: TGCGCCAGCAGCCAAAGACAGGGGGTAGAGACCCAGTACTTC.

This clonotype was detected only a few times. The rearrangement links TRBV20-1 to TRBJ2-3, with D tentatively TRBD2 (6 bases). CDR3 length equals 14 residues. The V and J ends lost 6 bases and 5 bases respectively, with 18 bases between them. The V gene's germline CDR1 is DFQATT and CDR2 SNEGSKA (reference sequence). The CDR3 spells CSAFGGSWGDTQYF. The CDR3, as DNA: TGCAGTGCCTTCGGGGGTAGCTGGGGAGATACGCAGTATTTT.

The chain combines TRBV24-1 with TRBJ2-5; D gene uncertain. There are 13 residues in the CDR3. The germline gives CDR1 KGHDR, CDR2 SFDVKD. V lost 10 bases to trimming and J lost 3 bases, with 14 bases between them. The CDR3 is CATLPGPKETQYF. The CDR3, as DNA: TGTGCCACTCTCCCCGGGCCGAAAGAGACCCAGTACTTC.

In its sample, this clonotype was seen a few times. V gene TRBV10-2 combines with J gene TRBJ1-3; D is undetermined. The CDR3 is 14 amino acids. From germline, CDR1 is WSHSY and CDR2 SAAADI. The ends were cut back, 6 bases at V and 0 bases at J, with 9 bases in the middle. The DNA of the CDR3 is TGCGCCAGCAGCCTGAGCAGCTCTGGAAACACCATATATTTT. It translates to CASSLSSSGNTIYF.

The gene calls are TRBV3-1 and TRBJ2-1; 7 bases match TRBD1. The CDR3 is 16 residues long. Losses at the gene ends were 3 bases for V and 3 bases for J; bases not matched to a gene: 8. Per the germline V gene, CDR1 is LGHDT and CDR2 is YNNKEL (reference sequence). The CDR3 DNA sequence: TGTGCCAGCAGCCAGGGCCGACAGGGACACTACAATGAGCAGTTCTTC. It specifies CASSQGRQGHYNEQFF.

The chain joins TRBV5-1 to TRBJ1-1; D is possibly TRBD1 (5 bases). V lost 4 bases and J lost 3, with 13 bases in between. The germline V gene encodes CDR1 SGHRS and CDR2 YFSETQ. This CDR3 is 14 amino acids long. CDR3 sequence: CASSPLQAHTEAFF. DNA for the CDR3: TGCGCCAGCAGCCCGTTACAGGCCCACACTGAAGCTTTCTTT.

This clonotype appeared a few times. The CDR3, as DNA: TGCGCCAGCAGCTCGACTAGCGCCTCCTACAATGAGCAGTTCTTC. Encoded protein: CASSSTSASYNEQFF. The chain joins TRBV5-1 to TRBJ2-1; TRBD2 aligns across 8 bases. Per germline, CDR1 SGHRS and CDR2 YFSETQ. This CDR3 comprises 15 residues. Germline trimming cut 3 bases from V and 0 bases from J; bases unmatched to any gene: 2.

This sequence joins TRBV5-1 and TRBJ2-3, with 10 bases that match TRBD2. Trimming cost V 1 base and J 1 base; bases outside gene matches: 3. This CDR3 has 16 residues. Per the germline V gene, CDR1 is SGHRS and CDR2 is YFSETQ. CDR3 coding DNA: TGCGCCAGCAGCTTGACCAGCGGGGGGGGCACAGATACGCAGTATTTT. The encoded protein is CASSLTSGGGTDTQYF.

The V and J genes are TRBV3-1 and TRBJ2-1; 7 positions agree with TRBD2. CDR3 length equals 15 residues. CDR1 and CDR2 (germline): LGHDT, YNNKEL (reference sequence). Unmatched junction bases numbered 12, after V lost 11 bases and J lost 2 bases. The CDR3 region is CACSKVRGAYNEQFF. DNA for the CDR3: TGTGCCTGCTCCAAAGTACGGGGGGCCTACAATGAGCAGTTCTTC.

J is TRBJ2-7 and V is TRBV4-1, with a weak D call TRBD1 (5 bases). Germline values: CDR1 MGHRA, CDR2 YSYEKL. V was pared by 2 bases and J by 4 bases, with 18 bases between. The CDR3 is 16 residues long. In nucleotides, the CDR3 is TGCGCCAGCAGCCAAACCGGCGGACAAAGAACGTACGAGCAGTACTTC. It yields the protein CASSQTGGQRTYEQYF.

This clonotype was found a few times. The rearrangement uses TRBV5-1 and TRBJ2-2; D remains unclear. CDR3 length: 15 residues. V lost 2 bases and J lost 0, with 8 bases in between. Germline V gene lookup returns CDR1 SGHRS and CDR2 YFSETQ. CDR3 in amino acids: CASSFSRANTGELFF. The CDR3 DNA reads TGCGCCAGCAGCTTTAGCCGCGCGAACACCGGGGAGCTGTTTTTT.

The rearrangement joins TRBV20-1 to TRBJ2-2, with D tentatively TRBD2 (6 bases). V was shortened by 6 bases and J by 6 bases, with 17 bases between the two germline ends. The length of the CDR3 is 14 residues. Germline values: CDR1 DFQATT, CDR2 SNEGSKA (reference sequence). The CDR3 DNA reads as TGCAGTGCGCGGGACGCCACAAGCCCCGGGGAGCTGTTTTTT. Translating it yields CSARDATSPGELFF.

This rearrangement joins TRBV29-1 to TRBJ1-1; no definite D call. The CDR3 runs to 12 residues. V lost 1 base and J 4 bases, leaving 7 bases between the germline ends. Per the germline V gene, CDR1 is SQVTM and CDR2 is ANQGSEA. CDR3 sequence: CSVEGSRTEAFF. The CDR3 DNA reads TGCAGCGTTGAAGGGTCGCGCACTGAAGCTTTCTTT. Complete variable domain (other parts from reference TRBV29-1 and TRBJ1-1): SAVISQKPSRDICQRGTSLTIQCQVDSQVTMMFWYRQQPGQSLTLIATANQGSEATYESGFVIDKFPISRPNLTFSTLTVSNMSPEDSSIYLCSVEGSRTEAFFGQGTRLTVV.

V and J are TRBV20-1 and TRBJ2-2; the D gene is possibly TRBD2 (6 bases). V lost 3 bases and J 7 bases, leaving 9 bases between the germline ends. There are 12 residues in the CDR3. From germline, CDR1 is DFQATT and CDR2 SNEGSKA (reference sequence). The CDR3 DNA sequence: TGCAGTGCTAGTCAGGGAGGCGGGGAGCTGTTTTTT. As protein: CSASQGGGELFF.

The chain combines TRBV9 with TRBJ2-1; TRBD2 matches at 7 bases. The CDR3 is 16 amino acids. Per the germline V gene, CDR1 is SGDLS and CDR2 is YYNGEE. The ends lost 0 bases at V and 10 bases at J; junction bases unmatched: 13. For the CDR3, the DNA is TGTGCCAGCAGCGTAGCTATATCGGCGGGGGAGGGAGAGCAGTTCTTC. This translates into CASSVAISAGEGEQFF.

The CDR3 coding sequence is TGTGCCATCAGGTCTTCTACCGGGACAGAGTTGAACACTGAAGCTTTCTTT. This codes for CAIRSSTGTELNTEAFF. The rearrangement joins TRBV10-3 to TRBJ1-1; the match to TRBD1 covers 7 bases. V gave up 6 bases and J gave up 0 bases; unmatched junction bases: 13. CDR3 length: 17 residues. CDR1 is ENHRY, CDR2 SYGVKD, per germline.

This clonotype was recorded many times. The gene calls are TRBV5-6 and TRBJ2-3, with 10 bases aligning to TRBD2. Germline CDR1 is SGHDT and CDR2 is YYEEEE. The CDR3 runs 17 residues. The V and J ends lost 1 base and 0 bases, in that order; junction bases with no gene match: 5. CDR3 protein: CASSLIRTSGSTDTQYF. For the CDR3, the DNA is TGTGCCAGCAGCTTGATCCGGACTAGCGGTAGCACAGATACGCAGTATTTT.

This clonotype was detected only a few times. The V gene is TRBV5-1, the J gene TRBJ2-2, with D unresolved. V was trimmed by 3 bases and J by 7 bases, leaving 10 bases between them. The CDR3 sequence is 13 residues long. Germline CDR1 SGHRS, CDR2 YFSETQ. CDR3 residues: CASSSGRVGELFF. Written as DNA, the CDR3 is TGCGCCAGCAGCTCCGGACGGGTCGGGGAGCTGTTTTTT.

This rearrangement joins TRBV5-1 to TRBJ2-1; 8 nucleotides line up with TRBD2. V dropped 2 bases and J dropped 8; count of bases not matched to a gene: 12. The CDR3 covers 16 residues. The V gene's germline CDR1 is SGHRS and CDR2 YFSETQ. CDR3 sequence: CASSLGTSGWLDEQFF. The DNA of the CDR3 is TGCGCCAGCAGCTTAGGTACTAGCGGTTGGCTCGATGAGCAGTTCTTC.

This clonotype showed up just a few times. This chain links TRBV5-1 with TRBJ2-1; TRBD1 matches at 7 bases. There are 14 residues in the CDR3. Trimming at V came to 0 bases and at J to 9 bases, leaving 6 bases not matched to a gene. In germline, CDR1 is SGHRS, CDR2 YFSETQ. CDR3 sequence (DNA): TGCGCCAGCAGCTTGGGGTGGACAGGCGGTGAGCAGTTCTTC. As protein: CASSLGWTGGEQFF.

For the CDR3, the DNA is TGCAGTGCTAGAGACGGCGGTCGGGACAATGAGCAGTTCTTC. Its translation: CSARDGGRDNEQFF. This chain uses TRBV20-1 with TRBJ2-1; no clear D gene. The V and J ends lost 0 bases and 5 bases respectively, with 11 bases between them. Looked up from germline, CDR1 is DFQATT and CDR2 is SNEGSKA (reference sequence). This CDR3 is 14 amino acids long.

The chain combines TRBV6-1 with TRBJ1-1, with D possibly matching TRBD1 (5 bases). Germline loops: CDR1 MNHNS, CDR2 SASEGT. The CDR3 has 13 residues. V lost 7 bases, J lost 4 bases, and 13 bases lay in between. In DNA, the CDR3 is TGTGCCAGCACCCGGGGCGCTGGCACTGAAGCTTTCTTT. It is translated as CASTRGAGTEAFF.